This note documents a single T cell receptor (beta chain) sequence. The data derive from a study of radiation and T cells in renal cell carcinoma. Libraries were prepared by immunoSEQ multiplex PCR; TCRdb keeps only in-frame clonotypes and omits some of them. The sample contains approximately 150,000 clones, roughly 90% of which appear only once. The J segment lost 0 bases and the V segment lost 4 bases, leaving 4 bases of the junction unmatched. The CDR3 spans 14 residues. Per germline, CDR1 SQVTM and CDR2 ANQGSEA. The time point denotes: blood 4 weeks post-SBRT, at nephrectomy. Noted treatment: 15 Gy SBRT to primary tumor, nephrectomy 4 weeks later.

This TCR derives from a woman between 50 and 59 years old with renal cell carcinoma. This material consisted of blood, taken from a patient whose treatment included radiotherapy and nephrectomy. This chain links TRBV29-1 with TRBJ2-7; 9 bases align to TRBD1. The CDR3 nucleotides read TGCAGCGTTGCACAGGGGGCCCGCTCCTACGAGCAGTACTTC. It is translated as CSVAQGARSYEQYF.